The subject of this entry is one T cell receptor (beta chain). Its matching antigen is unknown. This entry comes from a study of beta chain features in type 1 diabetes. Findings and caveats of the study: Patients showed naive, central memory and Treg TCRB repertoires that appeared more similar than those of healthy donors. Lower insertion and higher deletion counts appeared at VDJ junctions in type 1 diabetes patients.

The CDR3 covers 13 residues. Trimming took off 5 bases at V and 1 base at J, with 8 bases between the two ends. Germline CDR1 is SGHTA and CDR2 is FQGTGA. Sequencing targeted expressed TCRB transcripts, as all isolated RNA had been reverse transcribed. The method was immunoSEQ multiplex PCR; TCRdb's version includes in-frame clones alone and lacks a portion of them. The sample lists a few hundred thousand clones; 11% were seen once. CD45RO/CCR7/CD25/CD127/CD95/CD27 sorting isolated CD4+ naive, central memory, regulatory and stem cell-like memory cells. This clonotype originated in a woman under 40 in good health. The chain couples TRBV7-3 to TRBJ1-1, with D perhaps matching TRBD1 (5 bases). Sequenced input: naive CD4+ T cells from blood. The CDR3 nucleotides are TGTGCCAGCAGCCAAGACAGGAACACTGAAGCTTTCTTT. This encodes CASSQDRNTEAFF.